The clone carrying this T cell receptor beta chain was counted a few times. The antigen is unknown. The data belong to a study of blood T cells in healthy people across ages. General observations from the study: Strongly correlated with naive T cell percentage was TCR beta diversity.

In germline, CDR1 is MDHEN, CDR2 SYDVKM. V was pared by 7 bases and J by 3 bases, with 7 bases of the junction left unmatched. This CDR3 comprises 14 residues. For the second PCR, which ran for about 6 to 11 cycles, a sample-barcoded 5' primer and a J-beta primer mix were used. TCRdb ran MiXCR on the 5' RACE reads and lists one entry per CDR3 protein. The repertoire has about a million distinct CDR3 sequences, around 49% of them found once; the top ten carry 10% to 15%. The sequence derives from a man younger than 45 in good health. What was sequenced was blood. This sequence joins TRBV28 and TRBJ2-3; 7 bases match TRBD2. CDR3 nucleotides: TGTGCCAGCAAAGGGGAGGGCTGGACAGATACGCAGTATTTT. Its translation: CASKGEGWTDTQYF. Drawing the rest from reference TRBV28 and TRBJ2-3, the complete variable domain is DVKVTQSSRYLVKRTGEKVFLECVQDMDHENMFWYRQDPGLGLRLIYFSYDVKMKEKGDIPEGYSVSREKKERFSLILESASTNQTSMYLCASKGEGWTDTQYFGPGTRLTVL.